These T cell receptor beta chains were read from a single sample in a study of cytomegalovirus exposure and HLA in healthy donors. Only in-frame clones appear in the TCRdb table, and some are missing; sequencing was by immunoSEQ multiplex PCR. The sample yields about 230,000 clones, around 83% seen once. The specimen sequenced was PBMCs. The receptor source for this set is a girl aged 2-10 years in good health and CMV-seronegative. CDR3s include the opening cysteine and the closing phenylalanine or tryptophan. Each record gives: V gene, D gene, clone size, J gene, CDR3 DNA, CDR3 protein. The D gene is left open where the match is weak. Clone sizes are given selectively: once, few, many, or a class where the clone is expanded.

TRBV19,.,once,TRBJ2-2,TGTGCCAGTCGACTATTCCCGGGAACGGAGCTGTTTTTT,CASRLFPGTELFF
TRBV18,.,.,TRBJ1-2,TGCGCCAGCTCACTTACTCGACAGGATTATGGCTACACCTTC,CASSLTRQDYGYTF
TRBV4-1,.,few,TRBJ1-2,TGCGCCAGCAGCCGGGCAGGGAAAGGCTACACCTTC,CASSRAGKGYTF
TRBV10-3,.,.,TRBJ2-1,TGTGCCATCAGTGAGTTGAGTCGAGGGGGCAATGAGCAGTTCTTC,CAISELSRGGNEQFF
TRBV27,.,.,TRBJ2-2,TGTGCCAGCGGGGCGAGAACGCGTACCGGGGAGCTGTTTTTT,CASGARTRTGELFF
TRBV10-1,TRBD2,.,TRBJ2-1,TGCGCCAGCAGCGATACTAGCGTCTGGGGCAATGAGCAGTTCTTC,CASSDTSVWGNEQFF
TRBV6-5,TRBD1,once,TRBJ1-2,TGTGCCAACAATAACAGGGGGGCAAGCGGCTACACCTTC,CANNNRGASGYTF
TRBV9,.,.,TRBJ1-1,TGTGCCAGCAGTCGGGAGGAGGGGCGGACTGAAGCTTTCTTT,CASSREEGRTEAFF
TRBV4-2,TRBD2,.,TRBJ2-1,TGTGCCAGCAGCCAAGGATCGGCGGGAGGGCCTCAGTTCTTC,CASSQGSAGGPQFF
TRBV2,TRBD2,few,TRBJ2-1,TGTGCCAGCAGTGAGCGGGAGAGAGAGGGAGAGCAGTTCTTC,CASSEREREGEQFF
TRBV19,.,.,TRBJ1-4,TGTGCCAGTAGTATCGGCCAGGGGATCGAAAAACTGTTTTTT,CASSIGQGIEKLFF
TRBV5-1,TRBD2,.,TRBJ2-5,TGCGCCAGCAGCTTCCTCACCAGCGGGAGTAGTGAGACCCAGTACTTC,CASSFLTSGSSETQYF
TRBV2,TRBD2,.,TRBJ2-7,TGTGCCAGCAGCGTCCGGGACTATTCCTACGAGCAGTACTTC,CASSVRDYSYEQYF
TRBV4-2,TRBD1,.,TRBJ1-1,TGTGCCAGCAGCCAATTGAACGTACAGGGGTCAGAAGCTTTCTTT,CASSQLNVQGSEAFF
TRBV30,.,.,TRBJ1-5,TGTGCCTGGAGTTTCAGGGAGGCTCAGCCCCAGCATTTT,CAWSFREAQPQHF
TRBV20-1,TRBD1,.,TRBJ2-7,TGCAGTGCCATAAACAGGGGCGAGCAGTACTTC,CSAINRGEQYF
TRBV19,.,.,TRBJ2-5,TGTGCCAGTAGTCGCCACCTTAGCGGACAAGAGACCCAGTACTTC,CASSRHLSGQETQYF
TRBV19,.,.,TRBJ1-1,TGTGCCAGTAGACTATTAGACAGGTTGAACACTGAAGCTTTCTTT,CASRLLDRLNTEAFF
TRBV27,TRBD1,.,TRBJ2-4,TGTGCCAGCAGTTTAAGACAGGGGTTGAACATTCAGTACTTC,CASSLRQGLNIQYF
TRBV11-2,.,.,TRBJ2-1,TGTGCCAGCAGCCCTACCCCCTATGATAATGAGCAGTTCTTC,CASSPTPYDNEQFF
TRBV29-1,TRBD2,.,TRBJ2-7,TGCAGCGGGACTAGCGGGGGGGCCCTCGAGCAGTACTTC,CSGTSGGALEQYF
TRBV7-9,TRBD1,.,TRBJ2-5,TGTTCCAGCAGGCTAAATACCTTAAGGGGGCGCCGGGAGACCCAGTACTTC,CSSRLNTLRGRRETQYF
TRBV7-9,.,few,TRBJ2-7,TGTGCCAGCAGCGCACAAAGACACCCAACCTACGAGCAGTACTTC,CASSAQRHPTYEQYF
TRBV20-1,TRBD1,once,TRBJ1-1,TGCAGTGCCCCCGACAGGGTTGAAGCTTTCTTT,CSAPDRVEAFF
TRBV27,TRBD1,.,TRBJ2-4,TGTGCCAGCAGTCACGCCCTCGACAGGGCAGAGGGGACGAAAAACATTCAGTACTTC,CASSHALDRAEGTKNIQYF
TRBV5-4,TRBD2,.,TRBJ2-7,TGTGCCAGCAGCTTGGCCCACGGGGGGGGGTCCCCCTACGAGCAGTACTTC,CASSLAHGGGSPYEQYF
TRBV2,.,.,TRBJ2-1,TGTGCCAGCATTCCGGGGAGTGTTGGTGAGCAGTTCTTC,CASIPGSVGEQFF
TRBV4-1,.,.,TRBJ2-7,TGCGCCAGCAGCCAAGATCCGGTCGGCGGGTACGAGCAGTACTTC,CASSQDPVGGYEQYF
TRBV7-2,.,.,TRBJ1-2,TGTGCCAGCAGCTTAGGGCGTCCGGGCACCTTC,CASSLGRPGTF
TRBV6-1,TRBD1,.,TRBJ2-7,TGTGCCGGAGGGACAGGCCCCTACGAGCAGTACTTC,CAGGTGPYEQYF
TRBV11-3,.,.,TRBJ2-5,TGTGCCAGCAGCTTAACCCTCAGAGAGACCCAGTACTTC,CASSLTLRETQYF
TRBV30,.,.,TRBJ1-1,TGTGCCTGGAGTCCGGGAAGAAACACTGAAGCTTTCTTT,CAWSPGRNTEAFF
TRBV7-9,.,.,TRBJ2-1,TGTGCCAGCAGCCCCCGACAGAACAATGAGCAGTTCTTC,CASSPRQNNEQFF
TRBV6-6,.,.,TRBJ1-2,TGTGCCAGCAGTTACTCCTCCCGGGACAATATGGGTGGCTACACCTTC,CASSYSSRDNMGGYTF
TRBV13,TRBD2,.,TRBJ2-3,TGTGCCAGCAGCTTCGGGAGGAGGAGCACAGATACGCAGTATTTT,CASSFGRRSTDTQYF
TRBV2,TRBD1,.,TRBJ2-5,TGTGCCAGCAGCCGACAGGGAGTAGCAGAGACCCAGTACTTC,CASSRQGVAETQYF
TRBV10-2,TRBD2,.,TRBJ2-2,TGCGCCAGCACCCTAGCGGGAGGGGTCATAAACACCGGGGAGCTGTTTTTT,CASTLAGGVINTGELFF
TRBV5-1,TRBD1,.,TRBJ1-1,TGCGCCAGCAGCTTATCGGGACAGATGAACACTGAAGCTTTCTTT,CASSLSGQMNTEAFF
TRBV7-3,TRBD1,.,TRBJ2-1,TGTGCCAGCAGCTTAAAGTCGGGCGGACAGGGGGGGAGCTCCTACAATGAGCAGTTCTTC,CASSLKSGGQGGSSYNEQFF
TRBV27,.,.,TRBJ2-1,TGTGCCAGCAGTCAGTCCAGCGCTAACTCCTACAATGAGCAGTTCTTC,CASSQSSANSYNEQFF
TRBV25-1,TRBD1,.,TRBJ1-1,TGTGCCAGCAGTGGTGACAGGGGGAGGACCACTGAAGCTTTCTTT,CASSGDRGRTTEAFF
TRBV20-1,.,.,TRBJ2-7,TGCAGTGCTAGCCAGGGGTGGGGTATGATTTTC,CSASQGWGMIF
TRBV6-5,.,.,TRBJ2-2,TGTGCCAGCAGCCCAGGGGTCACCGGGGAGCTGTTTTTT,CASSPGVTGELFF
TRBV7-9,TRBD1,.,TRBJ1-2,TGTGCCAGCAGCTACGGACAGGTGGAGGGCTACACCTTC,CASSYGQVEGYTF
TRBV5-6,.,.,TRBJ1-2,TGTGCCAGCAGCTTGGTACAGAATTATGGCTACACCTTC,CASSLVQNYGYTF
TRBV2,TRBD1,once,TRBJ1-6,TGTGCCAGCAGTTTAAATGCAGGGGGCGACCTAAATTCACCCCTCCACTTT,CASSLNAGGDLNSPLHF
TRBV10-3,TRBD2,.,TRBJ2-4,TGTGCCATCAGCCCTCGGCGGGAGGGCCCGAACATTCAGTACTTC,CAISPRREGPNIQYF
TRBV30,.,.,TRBJ1-1,TGTGCCTGGAGTGTGGTGTCAGGTAAGGCTGAAGCTTTCTTT,CAWSVVSGKAEAFF